The clone carrying this T cell receptor (beta chain) was counted at least ten times. This record belongs to a study of prognosis after radiotherapy for stage I lung cancer. The overall study: The roughly 14 male and over five female patients were aged 53 to 84, median about 70 years.

Six milliliters of peripheral blood were drawn at each of two time points. It was by two-round multiplex PCR that TCR beta CDR3 was amplified from genomic DNA. Every TRBV and TRBJ gene had its own specific primer in first-round PCR. TCRdb fed the multiplex PCR reads into MiXCR, producing one record per CDR3 protein. The sample carries roughly 23,000 distinct CDR3 sequences, about 46% recorded once. V dropped 0 bases and J dropped 7 bases, with 14 bases sitting between them. Germline CDR1 SGHNT, CDR2 YYREEE (reference sequence). The CDR3 sequence is 16 residues long. This TCR derives from a donor over 45 with non-small cell lung cancer. This rearrangement joins TRBV5-4 to TRBJ1-6; D possibly corresponds to TRBD1 (5 bases). The sample was PBMCs, taken before or after stereotactic body radiation therapy (not recorded which). DNA for the CDR3: TGTGCCAGCAGCTTGGGGGGGACTACTGAAAATTCACCCCTCCACTTT. This sequence encodes CASSLGGTTENSPLHF.